The 15 T cell receptor beta chains reported below all come from one sample, sequenced in a study of blood T cell repertoires in COVID-19. The method was immunoSEQ multiplex PCR; TCRdb's version includes in-frame clones alone and lacks a portion of them. The data show around 100,000 clones, about 82% seen once. Sequencing was performed on peripheral blood. All receptors come from a middle-aged man with active or convalescent COVID-19.

The chain combines TRBV19 with TRBJ2-5; 11 positions agree with TRBD2. The V gene's germline CDR1 is LNHDA and CDR2 SQIVND (reference sequence). There are 15 residues in the CDR3. V shed 0 bases, J shed 5 bases, and the junction held 2 bases outside the gene matches. The CDR3 protein is CASSIELAGVETQYF. CDR3 nucleotides: TGTGCCAGTAGTATAGAACTAGCGGGAGTTGAGACCCAGTACTTC.

V usage is TRBV11-2 and J usage is TRBJ2-7; 10 nucleotides align to TRBD1. Germline assignment: CDR1 SGHAT and CDR2 FQNNGV. Trimming cost V 1 base and J 4 bases; bases outside gene matches: 7. The CDR3 runs 16 residues. DNA for the CDR3: TGTGCCAGCAGCTTAGTTGGGACAGGGGTGGATTACGAGCAGTACTTC. This sequence encodes CASSLVGTGVDYEQYF.

This CDR3 reads CASSQDGYRVSGELFF. CDR3 nucleotides: TGTGCCAGCAGCCAAGATGGGTATCGGGTCTCCGGGGAGCTGTTTTTT. The V and J genes are TRBV3-1 (or the pseudogene TRBV3-2) and TRBJ2-2; D remains unclear. V dropped 0 bases and J dropped 6 bases, with 14 bases sitting between them. The germline V gene encodes CDR1 LGHDT and CDR2 YNNKEL (reference sequence). The CDR3 extends over 16 amino acids.

The chain recombines TRBV7-9 with TRBJ2-1; a weak D match, TRBD2 (6 bases). The V gene's germline CDR1 is SEHNR and CDR2 FQNEAQ (reference sequence). V lost 3 bases, J lost 8 bases, and 17 bases lay in between. The CDR3 extends over 15 amino acids. CDR3 DNA: TGTGCCAGCAGCTTCCTCGGCGGGACCCCAGATGAGCAGTTCTTC. Its protein is CASSFLGGTPDEQFF.

The chain couples TRBV6-5 to TRBJ2-5; the D is unclear. The germline V and J ends were trimmed by 4 bases and 2 bases, with 17 bases remaining between them. There are 16 residues in the CDR3. Germline CDR1 and CDR2: MNHEY and SVGAGI. CDR3 amino acids: CASSLFRQVLQETQYF. The CDR3 nucleotides read TGTGCCAGCAGTTTGTTCCGGCAGGTGCTACAAGAGACCCAGTACTTC.

The chain carries TRBV7-3 and TRBJ2-1; 11 nucleotides align to TRBD2. CDR3 length: 15 residues. From germline, CDR1 is SGHTA and CDR2 FQGTGA. V shed 4 bases, J shed 6 bases, and the junction held 5 bases outside the gene matches. This CDR3 reads CASSSLAGEGNEQFF. The CDR3, as DNA: TGTGCCAGCAGCTCACTAGCGGGAGAGGGCAATGAGCAGTTCTTC.

The gene calls are TRBV14 and TRBJ2-1, with D maybe TRBD2 (6 bases). V was cut by 5 bases and J by 7 bases, with 18 bases left in between. The CDR3 has 15 amino acids. The V gene's germline CDR1 is SGHDN and CDR2 FVKESK. CDR3: CASSATAGLQNEQFF. The CDR3 DNA sequence: TGTGCCAGCAGCGCAACCGCGGGACTCCAGAATGAGCAGTTCTTC.

The V and J genes are TRBV11-2 and TRBJ2-4; 12 positions match TRBD2. The germline V gene has CDR1 SGHAT and CDR2 FQNNGV. The CDR3 length is 16 residues. With V trimmed by 3 bases and J by 9 bases, 9 bases remained unmatched. CDR3 protein: CASSLASGRAVGIQYF. The CDR3 region has the DNA TGTGCCAGCAGCTTGGCTAGCGGGAGGGCCGTCGGCATTCAGTACTTC. Together with reference TRBV11-2 and TRBJ2-4, the CDR3 gives the full variable domain: EAGVAQSPRYKIIEKRQSVAFWCNPISGHATLYWYQQILGQGPKLLIQFQNNGVVDDSQLPKDRFSAERLKGVDSTLKIQPAKLEDSAVYLCASSLASGRAVGIQYFGAGTRLSVL.

The gene calls are TRBV7-9 and TRBJ2-3; 9 bases are a match to TRBD1. The CDR3 sequence is 15 residues long. CDR1 SEHNR and CDR2 FQNEAQ come from the germline V gene (reference sequence). The J segment lost 3 bases and the V segment lost 3 bases, leaving 4 bases of the junction unmatched. CDR3 loop: CASSLGQGVTDTQYF. For the CDR3, the DNA is TGTGCCAGCAGCTTGGGACAGGGCGTAACAGATACGCAGTATTTT.

This clone was detected many times. The genes are TRBV3-1 (or the pseudogene TRBV3-2) and TRBJ1-1; tentative D call: TRBD1 (6 bases). Trimming left V 0 bases short and J 4 bases short, with 9 bases between. In germline, CDR1 is LGHDT, CDR2 YNNKEL (reference sequence). This CDR3 has 14 residues. The CDR3 spells CASSQEDSVTEAFF. CDR3 nucleotides: TGTGCCAGCAGCCAAGAGGACAGTGTCACTGAAGCTTTCTTT.

This clone was recorded once. The chain couples TRBV27 to TRBJ2-5; tentatively, D is TRBD1 (6 bases). V was cut by 9 bases and J by 7 bases, with 18 bases left in between. Germline CDR1 reads MNHEY; CDR2 reads SMNVEV (reference sequence). This CDR3 spans 13 amino acids. This chain's CDR3 is CARRKGVRGTQYF. The CDR3 DNA reads as TGTGCCAGGCGAAAGGGGGTAAGAGGGACCCAGTACTTC.

The rearrangement links TRBV12-3 or TRBV12-4 to TRBJ1-4; TRBD1 is a possible D gene (5 bases). The CDR3 totals 13 residues. V was pared by 5 bases and J by 8 bases, with 12 bases between. The CDR3, as DNA: TGTGCCAGCAGTCCCTCCGGGGGAGAAAAACTGTTTTTT. Residues: CASSPSGGEKLFF.

The CDR3 spells CASSGLRDHITGELFF. The CDR3 nucleotides are TGTGCCAGCAGCGGTCTCCGGGATCATATCACCGGGGAGCTGTTTTTT. The V call is TRBV9, the J call TRBJ2-2, with TRBD2 as a possible D gene (5 bases). The CDR3 totals 16 residues. With 3 bases removed from V and 4 bases from J, the gap between germline ends came to 16 bases. Germline V gene lookup returns CDR1 SGDLS and CDR2 YYNGEE.

This rearrangement joins TRBV3-1 (or the pseudogene TRBV3-2) to TRBJ1-2; D remains ambiguous. Trimming shortened V by 1 base and J by 8 bases, and 17 bases separated the two germline ends. Germline V gene lookup returns CDR1 LGHDT and CDR2 YNNKEL (reference sequence). The length of the CDR3 is 15 residues. DNA of the CDR3: TGTGCCAGCAGCCAAGTCGATCCAGGTCGTTTAGGCTACACCTTC. This encodes CASSQVDPGRLGYTF.

The CDR3 is CAWNRAGQPQHF. The CDR3 DNA reads TGTGCCTGGAACAGGGCAGGTCAGCCCCAGCATTTT. J is TRBJ1-5 and V is TRBV30; a weak D match, TRBD1 (6 bases). The CDR3 loop spans 12 amino acids. The germline V gene encodes CDR1 GTSNPN and CDR2 SVGIG (reference sequence). V was trimmed by 4 bases and J by 6 bases, leaving 10 bases between them.